Listed below are T cell receptor beta chains from one sample, sequenced in a study of PD-1 blockade in classical Hodgkin lymphoma. The method was immunoSEQ multiplex PCR; TCRdb's version includes in-frame clones alone and lacks a portion of them. The sample lists some 18,000 clones, 75% to 85% occurring once. Sample: peripheral blood mononuclear cells (PBMCs), taken before the second cycle of nivolumab. These receptors were taken from a human donor with classical Hodgkin lymphoma. CDR3s include the opening cysteine and the closing phenylalanine or tryptophan. Fields, in order: V gene, J gene, D gene, clone size, CDR3 protein, CDR3 DNA. D genes are given only for firm matches. Not every row has a clone size; where given, it reads once, few, many or a size class.

V gene: TRBV28; J gene: TRBJ2-3; D gene: TRBD2; clone size: few; CDR3 protein: CASSFPGLAGGLADTQYF; CDR3 DNA: TGTGCCAGCAGTTTCCCCGGACTAGCGGGAGGTCTAGCAGATACGCAGTATTTT
V gene: TRBV5-1; J gene: TRBJ2-2; D gene: .; clone size: few; CDR3 protein: CASSPGPMNTGELFF; CDR3 DNA: TGCGCCAGCAGCCCTGGGCCCATGAACACCGGGGAGCTGTTTTTT
V gene: TRBV10-3; J gene: TRBJ1-1; D gene: .; clone size: .; CDR3 protein: CAISESDFAGAEAFF; CDR3 DNA: TGTGCCATCAGTGAGTCAGATTTCGCAGGGGCTGAAGCTTTCTTT
V gene: TRBV5-6; J gene: TRBJ2-2; D gene: .; clone size: .; CDR3 protein: CASRRRAPSETGELFF; CDR3 DNA: TGTGCCAGCAGAAGAAGGGCCCCCTCGGAGACCGGGGAGCTGTTTTTT
V gene: TRBV28; J gene: TRBJ1-5; D gene: .; clone size: few; CDR3 protein: CASRDSNQPQHF; CDR3 DNA: TGTGCCAGCCGGGACAGCAATCAGCCCCAGCATTTT
V gene: TRBV9; J gene: TRBJ2-1; D gene: .; clone size: .; CDR3 protein: CASSITGSPYNEQFF; CDR3 DNA: TGTGCCAGCAGCATAACAGGGTCCCCCTACAATGAGCAGTTCTTC
V gene: TRBV13; J gene: TRBJ2-1; D gene: .; clone size: .; CDR3 protein: CASSLGDYPSYNEQFF; CDR3 DNA: TGTGCCAGCAGCTTAGGGGACTACCCCTCCTACAATGAGCAGTTCTTC
V gene: TRBV10-2; J gene: TRBJ2-3; D gene: .; clone size: .; CDR3 protein: CASSESVQGPDTQYF; CDR3 DNA: TGCGCCAGCAGTGAGTCAGTGCAGGGCCCAGATACGCAGTATTTT
V gene: TRBV6-6; J gene: TRBJ2-2; D gene: .; clone size: .; CDR3 protein: CASSYTGSGELFF; CDR3 DNA: TGTGCCAGCAGTTACACTGGGTCCGGGGAGCTGTTTTTT
V gene: TRBV29-1; J gene: TRBJ1-5; D gene: TRBD1; clone size: .; CDR3 protein: CSVGGQGAGQPQHF; CDR3 DNA: TGCAGCGTGGGGGGACAGGGTGCGGGTCAGCCCCAGCATTTT
V gene: TRBV30; J gene: TRBJ1-6; D gene: .; clone size: few; CDR3 protein: CAWRDPGHNSPLHF; CDR3 DNA: TGTGCCTGGAGAGATCCGGGACACAATTCACCCCTCCACTTT
V gene: TRBV7-9; J gene: TRBJ2-3; D gene: TRBD2; clone size: few; CDR3 protein: CASSFRDGGGPSDTQYF; CDR3 DNA: TGTGCCAGCAGCTTTCGCGATGGCGGGGGGCCCTCAGATACGCAGTATTTT
V gene: TRBV12-5; J gene: TRBJ2-5; D gene: TRBD2; clone size: .; CDR3 protein: CASGLVLRGVQETQYF; CDR3 DNA: TGTGCTAGTGGTTTGGTACTTCGGGGGGTCCAAGAGACCCAGTACTTC
V gene: TRBV10-3; J gene: TRBJ2-1; D gene: TRBD2; clone size: .; CDR3 protein: CAISGLAGENAEQFF; CDR3 DNA: TGTGCCATCAGTGGACTAGCGGGAGAAAATGCTGAGCAGTTCTTC
V gene: TRBV6-1; J gene: TRBJ2-7; D gene: .; clone size: .; CDR3 protein: CASSEDPERSYEQYF; CDR3 DNA: TGTGCCAGCAGTGAAGATCCGGAAAGAAGCTACGAGCAGTACTTC
V gene: TRBV30; J gene: TRBJ2-5; D gene: .; clone size: .; CDR3 protein: CAWSLAQETQYF; CDR3 DNA: TGTGCCTGGAGTCTAGCACAAGAGACCCAGTACTTC
V gene: TRBV5-1; J gene: TRBJ2-5; D gene: .; clone size: .; CDR3 protein: CASSLGTGQETQYF; CDR3 DNA: TGCGCCAGCAGCTTGGGAACGGGGCAAGAGACCCAGTACTTC
V gene: TRBV5-8; J gene: TRBJ1-5; D gene: TRBD1; clone size: .; CDR3 protein: CASSPWTGSGGGNQPQHF; CDR3 DNA: TGTGCCAGCAGCCCATGGACAGGATCTGGGGGGGGCAATCAGCCCCAGCATTTT
V gene: TRBV6-1; J gene: TRBJ2-5; D gene: TRBD1; clone size: .; CDR3 protein: CASRRTGQETQYF; CDR3 DNA: TGTGCCAGCAGACGGACAGGGCAGGAGACCCAGTACTTC
V gene: TRBV6-5; J gene: TRBJ2-7; D gene: .; clone size: .; CDR3 protein: CASRPYSGPTYEQYF; CDR3 DNA: TGTGCCAGCAGACCCTATAGCGGACCCACCTACGAGCAGTACTTC
V gene: TRBV19; J gene: TRBJ1-1; D gene: TRBD1; clone size: .; CDR3 protein: CASGDRDSTEAFF; CDR3 DNA: TGTGCCAGCGGGGACAGAGATTCCACTGAAGCTTTCTTT
V gene: TRBV7-2; J gene: TRBJ2-3; D gene: .; clone size: .; CDR3 protein: CASKRGTYLSTDTQYF; CDR3 DNA: TGTGCCAGCAAGAGGGGGACCTACCTTAGCACAGATACGCAGTATTTT
V gene: TRBV6-5; J gene: TRBJ1-2; D gene: .; clone size: .; CDR3 protein: CASSYSAVTANYGYTF; CDR3 DNA: TGTGCCAGCAGTTACTCAGCGGTAACCGCTAACTATGGCTACACCTTC
V gene: TRBV5-1; J gene: TRBJ1-2; D gene: TRBD1; clone size: few; CDR3 protein: CASSLPGTGDLNGYTF; CDR3 DNA: TGCGCCAGCAGCCTACCGGGGACAGGGGACCTGAATGGCTACACCTTC
V gene: TRBV4-2; J gene: TRBJ2-6; D gene: .; clone size: .; CDR3 protein: CASSQDYSGANVLTF; CDR3 DNA: TGTGCCAGCAGCCAAGATTACTCTGGGGCCAACGTCCTGACTTTC
V gene: TRBV7-9; J gene: TRBJ1-4; D gene: .; clone size: .; CDR3 protein: CASSFSHQDRYNEKLFF; CDR3 DNA: TGTGCCAGCAGCTTTTCTCATCAGGACAGATATAATGAAAAACTGTTTTTT
V gene: TRBV4-1; J gene: TRBJ1-3; D gene: .; clone size: .; CDR3 protein: CASSHDGRNTIYF; CDR3 DNA: TGCGCCAGCAGTCATGATGGGCGAAACACCATATATTTT
V gene: TRBV30; J gene: TRBJ2-1; D gene: .; clone size: .; CDR3 protein: CAWSVGSAHEQFF; CDR3 DNA: TGTGCCTGGAGTGTGGGTAGCGCACATGAGCAGTTCTTC
V gene: TRBV10-3; J gene: TRBJ1-1; D gene: TRBD1; clone size: .; CDR3 protein: CAISGDRGSVNTEAFF; CDR3 DNA: TGTGCCATCAGTGGGGACAGGGGATCCGTGAACACTGAAGCTTTCTTT
V gene: TRBV2; J gene: TRBJ1-1; D gene: .; clone size: .; CDR3 protein: CASSERGADGFF; CDR3 DNA: TGTGCCAGCAGTGAAAGGGGGGCCGATGGCTTCTTT
V gene: TRBV5-1; J gene: TRBJ1-1; D gene: .; clone size: .; CDR3 protein: CASSSVDYLGGEAFF; CDR3 DNA: TGCGCCAGCAGCTCAGTCGACTATTTGGGGGGAGAAGCTTTCTTT
V gene: TRBV28; J gene: TRBJ2-2; D gene: .; clone size: large; CDR3 protein: CASSLITGMAPGELFF; CDR3 DNA: TGTGCCAGCAGTTTGATAACAGGGATGGCACCCGGGGAGCTGTTTTTT
V gene: TRBV28; J gene: TRBJ1-5; D gene: .; clone size: .; CDR3 protein: CASSPDSSNQPQHF; CDR3 DNA: TGTGCCAGCAGCCCGGACAGTAGCAATCAGCCCCAGCATTTT
V gene: TRBV18; J gene: TRBJ2-1; D gene: .; clone size: .; CDR3 protein: CASSPDAEVYNEQFF; CDR3 DNA: TGTGCCAGCTCACCCGACGCAGAGGTATACAATGAGCAGTTCTTC
V gene: TRBV5-6; J gene: TRBJ2-5; D gene: .; clone size: .; CDR3 protein: CASSLTIGETQYF; CDR3 DNA: TGTGCCAGCAGCTTAACAATAGGGGAGACCCAGTACTTC
V gene: TRBV6-5; J gene: TRBJ2-1; D gene: .; clone size: .; CDR3 protein: CASSYTNVYNEQFF; CDR3 DNA: TGTGCCAGCAGTTACACTAACGTCTACAATGAGCAGTTCTTC
V gene: TRBV4-3; J gene: TRBJ1-6; D gene: .; clone size: .; CDR3 protein: CASSQEKDSSIWTLHF; CDR3 DNA: TGCGCCAGCAGCCAAGAAAAGGACAGTAGCATTTGGACCCTCCACTTT
V gene: TRBV6-1; J gene: TRBJ2-3; D gene: TRBD1; clone size: .; CDR3 protein: CASSEVRGRVRDTQYF; CDR3 DNA: TGTGCCAGCAGTGAAGTGAGGGGGCGCGTAAGAGATACGCAGTATTTT
V gene: TRBV10-3; J gene: TRBJ1-1; D gene: .; clone size: .; CDR3 protein: CAISENEGGMNTEAFF; CDR3 DNA: TGTGCCATCAGTGAAAACGAGGGGGGTATGAACACTGAAGCTTTCTTT
V gene: TRBV19; J gene: TRBJ2-1; D gene: .; clone size: few; CDR3 protein: CASRGTEQFF; CDR3 DNA: TGTGCCAGTAGAGGAACTGAGCAGTTCTTC
V gene: TRBV27; J gene: TRBJ1-6; D gene: .; clone size: .; CDR3 protein: CASSEGRNSPLHF; CDR3 DNA: TGTGCCAGCAGTGAGGGAAGGAATTCACCCCTCCACTTT
V gene: TRBV6-1; J gene: TRBJ2-5; D gene: TRBD1; clone size: .; CDR3 protein: CASSEGFVRGRETQYF; CDR3 DNA: TGTGCCAGCAGTGAAGGATTTGTCAGGGGGAGAGAGACCCAGTACTTC
V gene: TRBV7-9; J gene: TRBJ1-4; D gene: TRBD1; clone size: few; CDR3 protein: CASSGTTGGVEKLFF; CDR3 DNA: TGTGCCAGCAGCGGAACGACAGGGGGCGTTGAAAAACTGTTTTTT
V gene: TRBV7-2; J gene: TRBJ2-3; D gene: .; clone size: .; CDR3 protein: CASSFKGQSTDTQYF; CDR3 DNA: TGTGCCAGCAGCTTCAAGGGACAAAGCACAGATACGCAGTATTTT
V gene: TRBV6-1; J gene: TRBJ1-1; D gene: .; clone size: .; CDR3 protein: CATRVNTEAFF; CDR3 DNA: TGTGCCACCAGGGTGAACACTGAAGCTTTCTTT
V gene: TRBV11-2; J gene: TRBJ2-3; D gene: .; clone size: .; CDR3 protein: CASSPKRVAGTDTQYF; CDR3 DNA: TGTGCCAGCAGCCCGAAGCGGGTAGCGGGCACAGATACGCAGTATTTT
V gene: TRBV11-3; J gene: TRBJ2-6; D gene: .; clone size: .; CDR3 protein: CASSLEGAGANVLTF; CDR3 DNA: TGTGCCAGCAGCTTAGAAGGGGCTGGGGCCAACGTCCTGACTTTC
V gene: TRBV27; J gene: TRBJ2-7; D gene: TRBD1; clone size: few; CDR3 protein: CASRKLTGGRDEQYF; CDR3 DNA: TGTGCCAGCAGAAAATTGACAGGGGGTAGGGACGAGCAGTACTTC
V gene: TRBV10-3; J gene: TRBJ2-3; D gene: TRBD2; clone size: few; CDR3 protein: CAISELSGRTDTQYF; CDR3 DNA: TGTGCCATCAGTGAACTTAGCGGGAGGACAGATACGCAGTATTTT
V gene: TRBV7-8; J gene: TRBJ1-2; D gene: TRBD1; clone size: .; CDR3 protein: CASSLAQGAPANYGYTF; CDR3 DNA: TGTGCCAGCAGCCTAGCCCAGGGGGCGCCCGCTAACTATGGCTACACCTTC
V gene: TRBV5-8; J gene: TRBJ2-5; D gene: TRBD2; clone size: .; CDR3 protein: CASSLGGLAVETQYF; CDR3 DNA: TGTGCCAGCAGCTTGGGGGGACTAGCGGTAGAGACCCAGTACTTC
V gene: TRBV4-2; J gene: TRBJ1-2; D gene: .; clone size: .; CDR3 protein: CASSLIRDGRYGYTF; CDR3 DNA: TGTGCCAGCAGCCTTATTCGAGACGGGCGCTATGGCTACACCTTC